One sample yielded the 11 T cell receptor beta chains listed below, sequenced in a study of tumor-infiltrating lymphocytes in primary liver carcinoma (dated by TCRdb to the late 2010s). Without any cell sorting, total RNA and DNA were extracted together from around 20-30 mg of bulk tissue using the AllPrep DNA/RNA mini kit. Instrument used: Illumina HiSeq 2500. Using a constant-region primer and ProtoScript II reverse transcriptase, TCRbeta-specific cDNA was reverse-transcribed from approximately 500 ng total RNA. The TCRbeta libraries were prepared through three rounds of nested multiplex PCR following a slightly modified ARM-PCR procedure. Each of the first two PCR rounds ran for around 10 cycles using multiplex TRBV1-TRBV30 forward primers together with a Cbeta reverse primer. Using fastp trimming at Q25 and MiXCR clonotype assembly, TCRdb reanalyzed the public sequencing data and kept in-frame beta chains. Entries are consolidated by CDR3 protein sequence, retaining the most common genes and DNA. This sample lists 95,000 to 150,000 distinct CDR3 sequences; about 68% were detected once. Of the sample, around 9.7% falls within the top ten clones.

Sequenced: liver tumor tissue from sampling region 1. What this sample's cell subset or site label stands for: tumor region T1, superior pole. These receptors were collected from a woman in her sixties with primary liver carcinoma and hepatitis B virus infection.

On this clonotype itself: This likely comes from a read error, as the CDR3 has no conserved phenylalanine or tryptophan at its end. This CDR3 reads CASSQRNVHNEQFL. CDR3 sequence (DNA): TGTGCCAGCAGCCAGAGGAACGTCCACAATGAGCAGTTCCTC. J is TRBJ2-1 and V is TRBV11-2; the D is unclear. CDR1 is SGHAT and CDR2 is FQNNGV in the germline V gene. CDR3 length equals 14 residues. V shed 5 bases and J shed 5 bases, with 13 bases lying between them.

Regarding this clonotype: A much larger clone sits a single nucleotide away, making a read error possible. The chain employs TRBV29-1 and TRBJ2-1; no definite D call. The CDR3 loop spans 11 amino acids. Germline V gene sequence: CDR1 SQVTM, CDR2 ANQGSEA. In DNA, the CDR3 is TGCAGCGTACGCTGGTCTGGCGAGCTGTTCTTC. Its translation: CSVRWSGELFF.

On this clonotype itself: A read error may produce the germline difference seen at one junction end. This chain connects TRBV29-1 to TRBJ2-1; D is possibly TRBD2 (5 bases). The CDR3 is made up of 12 amino acids. CDR1 is SQVTM, CDR2 ANQGSEA, per germline. The CDR3 loop reads CSVVPVYNVQFF. Written as DNA, the CDR3 is TGTAGCGTTGTGCCGGTCTACAATGTGCAGTTCTTC.

At least ten counts were recorded for this clonotype. This chain connects TRBV29-1 to TRBJ2-7, with 11 nucleotides matching TRBD2. The CDR3 extends over 14 amino acids. CDR1 SQVTM and CDR2 ANQGSEA come from the germline V gene. V was clipped by 6 bases and J by 2 bases; unmatched bases: 6. The CDR3 protein is CSVVLAGAPYEQYF. The CDR3 nucleotides read TGCAGCGTCGTACTAGCGGGAGCTCCCTACGAGCAGTACTTC.

This chain joins TRBV9 and TRBJ2-1, with 16 bases that match TRBD2. The CDR3 covers 17 residues. With 4 bases clipped from V and 4 bases from J, the junction kept 5 bases outside the gene matches. CDR1 is SGDLS, CDR2 YYNGEE, per germline. The CDR3 DNA follows: TGTGCCAGCAGCCCCGGGACTAGCGGGGGGGTTTACAATGAGCAGTTCTTC. Translating gives CASSPGTSGGVYNEQFF.

This clonotype was found a few times. The chain couples TRBV14 to TRBJ1-1; 12 positions agree with TRBD1. The CDR3 runs to 16 residues. The V gene's germline CDR1 is SGHDN and CDR2 FVKESK. Trimming took 4 bases from V and 0 from J; bases not matched to a gene: 3. DNA for the CDR3: TGTGCCAGCAGCCGGGACAGGGGGCACATGAACACTGAAGCTTTCTTT. This sequence encodes CASSRDRGHMNTEAFF.

To note about this clonotype: The CDR3 carries no conserved terminal phenylalanine or tryptophan, so it likely arises from a read error. The DNA is omitted, as the CDR3 cannot be located on it reliably, and the CDR3 follows TCRdb's listing. The chain combines TRBV4-1 with TRBJ1-1. CDR1 is MGHRA, CDR2 YSYEKL, per germline. Both ends counted, the CDR3 spans 15 residues. This chain's CDR3 is CASSQGPGVDTEASL.

In regard to this clonotype: Lacking the conserved final phenylalanine or tryptophan, this CDR3 likely reflects a read error. V is TRBV11-2 and J is TRBJ2-1, with 7 nucleotides matching TRBD2. V was pared by 4 bases and J by 8 bases, with 17 bases of the junction left unmatched. The CDR3 has 17 residues. CDR1 SGHAT and CDR2 FQNNGV come from the germline V gene. The CDR3 region has the DNA TGTGCCAGCAGCTGGAGACTAGCAGGAGGGCCGGGGGATGAGCAGTTCATC. Amino acid sequence: CASSWRLAGGPGDEQFI.

A note on this clonotype: Relative to the germline gene, one junction end is altered; a read error may explain this. The V call is TRBV11-2, the J call TRBJ1-3; 9 positions agree with TRBD1. This CDR3 region has 14 residues. Germline values: CDR1 SGHAT, CDR2 FQNNGV. The CDR3 DNA is TGTGCCAGCAGCTGGACAGGGGCTGGAATCACCGTATATTTT. Amino acids: CASSWTGAGITVYF. The entire variable domain, with the rest obtained from reference TRBV11-2 and TRBJ1-3, is as follows: EAGVAQSPRYKIIEKRQSVAFWCNPISGHATLYWYQQILGQGPKLLIQFQNNGVVDDSQLPKDRFSAERLKGVDSTLKIQPAKLEDSAVYLCASSWTGAGITVYFGEGSWLTVV.

This clonotype was observed a few times. The chain recombines TRBV29-1 with TRBJ2-3; possible D gene TRBD1, 5 bases. The CDR3 contains 10 residues. Trimming stripped 4 bases from V and 8 bases from J, with 7 bases between. CDR1 and CDR2 from the germline V gene are SQVTM and ANQGSEA. In DNA, the CDR3 is TGCAGCGTTGGTAGGGGTACGCAGTATTTT. Its translation: CSVGRGTQYF.

Worth noting for this clonotype: A much larger clone differs from this one at a single base, so this may be a read error. CDR3 amino acids: CSVGGRSSNEKLFF. The CDR3 DNA follows: TGCAGCGTTGGCGGTCGTAGCAGTAATGAAAAACTGTTTTTT. The chain is built from TRBV29-1 and TRBJ1-4; D is undetermined. The V gene lost 4 bases and the J gene lost 4 bases, with 13 bases spanning the gap. The CDR3 spans 14 residues. Germline CDR1 SQVTM, CDR2 ANQGSEA.